The 22 T cell receptor beta chains below come from one sample, sequenced in a study of identical twins. In TCRdb, the 5' RACE reads were re-called with MiXCR into one record per CDR3 protein. The sample contains about 890,000 distinct CDR3 sequences, over 9% of which appear only once. This sample was shared with a second study, whose subject was yellow fever vaccine responses in identical twins.

Sequencing was done on a sample of PBMCs. These receptors all stem from a young woman in good health.

V is TRBV7-6 and J is TRBJ2-1; 7 nucleotides match TRBD1. Germline V CDR1 and CDR2: SGHVS, FNYEAQ. V lost 5 bases and J lost 0; bases outside the gene matches: 10. The CDR3 consists of 17 residues. The CDR3 here is CASSHGKGQSSYNEQFF. CDR3 DNA sequence: TGTGCCAGCAGCCACGGGAAGGGACAGAGCTCCTACAATGAGCAGTTCTTC.

This CDR3 reads CASSQNVLAVTGELFF. CDR3 bases: TGCGCCAGCAGCCAGAACGTACTAGCGGTCACCGGGGAGCTGTTTTTT. The gene calls are TRBV4-1 and TRBJ2-2; TRBD2 matches at 8 bases. Germline V lookup: CDR1 MGHRA, CDR2 YSYEKL. Trimming took 3 bases from V and 4 from J; bases not matched to a gene: 7. CDR3 length equals 16 residues.

The chain recombines TRBV4-1 with TRBJ2-1; 7 bases fit TRBD2. The CDR3 length is 18 residues. V trimming: 0 bases; J trimming: 6 bases; junction bases outside the gene matches: 14. Per the germline V gene, CDR1 is MGHRA and CDR2 is YSYEKL. CDR3 amino acids: CASSQDGGGPRLGNEQFF. CDR3 in DNA: TGCGCCAGCAGCCAAGATGGCGGGGGTCCCAGGCTGGGCAATGAGCAGTTCTTC.

In its sample, this clonotype was seen a few times. This rearrangement joins TRBV4-1 to TRBJ2-3, with a tentative D call TRBD1 (6 bases). Trimming left V 0 bases short and J 5 bases short, with 15 bases between. Germline V CDR1 and CDR2: MGHRA, YSYEKL. There are 16 residues in the CDR3. The CDR3, as DNA: TGCGCCAGCAGCCAAGATTGGGCAGGGGTTCAAGATACGCAGTATTTT. This codes for CASSQDWAGVQDTQYF.

The gene calls are TRBV5-1 and TRBJ2-2; the D gene is possibly TRBD2 (5 bases). The CDR3 consists of 14 residues. CDR1 is SGHRS, CDR2 YFSETQ, per germline. V was clipped by 2 bases and J by 6 bases, with 11 bases between them. This CDR3 is CASSFWPGAGELFF. The CDR3 DNA is TGCGCCAGCAGCTTTTGGCCCGGGGCCGGGGAGCTGTTTTTT.

There are a few counts of this clonotype. The chain couples TRBV7-9 to TRBJ2-7; D assignment may be TRBD1 or TRBD2 (5 bases each). The CDR3 spans 16 residues. V gave up 5 bases and J gave up 2 bases, with 19 bases separating them. Germline V CDR1 and CDR2: SEHNR, FQNEAQ (reference sequence). The CDR3 loop reads CASSRRPGRGPYEQYF. The CDR3 DNA is TGTGCCAGCAGCCGAAGACCGGGACGGGGACCCTACGAGCAGTACTTC.

The chain carries TRBV3-1 and TRBJ2-3; TRBD1 matches at 9 bases. The CDR3 is 16 amino acids. The trim removed 1 base at V and 0 bases at J, leaving 2 bases unmatched. Germline assignment: CDR1 LGHDT and CDR2 YNNKEL (reference sequence). The CDR3 loop is CASSQATGGSTDTQYF. For the CDR3, the DNA is TGTGCCAGCAGCCAAGCCACAGGGGGCAGCACAGATACGCAGTATTTT.

V gene TRBV6-5 combines with J gene TRBJ2-7; 7 positions agree with TRBD1. J was trimmed by 4 bases and V by 4 bases; bases with no gene match: 7. CDR3 length: 14 amino acids. Germline-derived CDR1 and CDR2 are MNHEY and SVGAGI. The CDR3 nucleotides are TGTGCCAGCAGTTGGGAGACAGGGTTGTACGAGCAGTACTTC. It translates to CASSWETGLYEQYF.

This clonotype was seen a few times. J is TRBJ2-2 and V is TRBV24-1; TRBD1 matches at 8 bases. From germline, CDR1 is KGHDR and CDR2 SFDVKD. The CDR3 is made up of 18 amino acids. Losses at the gene ends were 1 base for V and 0 bases for J; bases not matched to a gene: 6. In DNA, the CDR3 is TGTGCCACCAGTGATTTACCGGGACAGGCAGCGAACACCGGGGAGCTGTTTTTT. Amino acids: CATSDLPGQAANTGELFF.

This clonotype has a handful of counts. The V gene is TRBV14, the J gene TRBJ2-2; 8 nucleotides match TRBD2. Germline V gene lookup returns CDR1 SGHDN and CDR2 FVKESK. The CDR3 consists of 15 residues. With V trimmed by 3 bases and J by 4 bases, 4 bases remained unmatched. CDR3 DNA: TGTGCCAGCAGCCATAGCGGGATCACCACCGGGGAGCTGTTTTTT. It translates to CASSHSGITTGELFF.

The chain carries TRBV11-2 and TRBJ2-3; D is possibly TRBD1 (5 bases). Germline CDR1 SGHAT, CDR2 FQNNGV. This CDR3 has 13 residues. The V gene lost 5 bases and the J gene lost 14 bases, with 20 bases spanning the gap. The CDR3: CASSLGNRLVWYF. The CDR3 nucleotides are TGTGCCAGCAGCCTAGGTAACAGGCTGGTTTGGTATTTT.

The rearrangement links TRBV7-9 to TRBJ2-3; D may be TRBD2 (6 bases). The CDR3 has 16 amino acids. Germline CDR1 SEHNR, CDR2 FQNEAQ (reference sequence). Trimming took off 5 bases at V and 2 bases at J, with 17 bases between the two ends. CDR3 region: CASSPQGSGATDTQYF. The CDR3, as DNA: TGTGCCAGCAGCCCCCAGGGTAGCGGAGCCACAGATACGCAGTATTTT.

The chain employs TRBV20-1 and TRBJ1-1; D is unresolved. There are 16 residues in the CDR3. V was trimmed by 3 bases and J by 0 bases, leaving 17 bases between them. CDR1 DFQATT and CDR2 SNEGSKA come from the germline V gene (reference sequence). The DNA of the CDR3 is TGCAGTGCTAGGGTGCAGGACCAGACCATGAACACTGAAGCTTTCTTT. Translated: CSARVQDQTMNTEAFF.

This clonotype has only a few counts. This chain links TRBV7-9 with TRBJ1-1; D may be TRBD1 (6 bases). The V gene lost 4 bases and the J gene lost 4 bases, with 10 bases spanning the gap. The CDR3 length is 13 residues. Germline V gives CDR1 SEHNR, CDR2 FQNEAQ (reference sequence). The CDR3 DNA is TGTGCCAGCAGCTATACAGGGTCCACTGAAGCTTTCTTT. Protein sequence: CASSYTGSTEAFF.

This clonotype was recorded many times. The chain joins TRBV7-2 to TRBJ1-1; D not resolved. The CDR3 covers 12 residues. Between the trimmed V and J ends, which lost 2 bases and 5 bases, there was a span of 6 bases. Germline V gene data show CDR1 as SGHTA and CDR2 as FQGNSA. CDR3 protein: CASSLMRTEAFF. In DNA, the CDR3 is TGTGCCAGCAGCTTAATGCGAACTGAAGCTTTCTTT.

This clonotype showed up just a few times. This sequence joins TRBV28 and TRBJ2-7; D gene ambiguous. Germline values: CDR1 MDHEN, CDR2 SYDVKM. The V gene lost 6 bases and the J gene lost 9 bases, with 12 bases spanning the gap. CDR3 length equals 11 residues. CDR3 bases: TGTGCCAGCAGCTCCGCCGGGTTGCAGTACGTC. It is translated as CASSSAGLQYV.

This clonotype turned up a few times. The chain recombines TRBV4-2 with TRBJ2-1; D is ambiguous. V was trimmed by 4 bases and J by 4 bases, leaving 8 bases between them. Germline loops: CDR1 LGHNA, CDR2 YNFKEQ. The CDR3 runs to 13 residues. For the CDR3, the DNA is TGTGCCAGCAGCCCCCGCTATTACAATGAGCAGTTCTTC. As protein: CASSPRYYNEQFF.

In this sample, this clonotype turned up a few times. The chain carries TRBV7-2 and TRBJ1-1; D is unclear. This CDR3 region has 15 residues. V was shortened by 3 bases and J by 3 bases, with 14 bases between the two germline ends. Germline lookup yields CDR1 SGHTA and CDR2 FQGNSA. The CDR3 bases are TGTGCCAGCAGCTTGACGACAATTGAGCACACTGAAGCTTTCTTT. Amino acids: CASSLTTIEHTEAFF.

This clonotype was counted between two and nine times. The CDR3, as DNA: TGTGCCAGCAGTTTAAATGTGGTGGGCGCGGGATGGGAGACCCAGTACTTC. Translation: CASSLNVVGAGWETQYF. This chain joins TRBV28 and TRBJ2-5; weak D call: TRBD2 (6 bases). CDR3 size: 17 residues. The V gene lost 2 bases and the J gene lost 5 bases, with 21 bases spanning the gap. The germline CDR1 and CDR2 sequences are MDHEN and SYDVKM.

V gene TRBV28 combines with J gene TRBJ1-1; TRBD1 might be the D (5 bases). Trimming removed 5 bases from V and 5 bases from J, with 21 bases in between. CDR3 length equals 16 residues. From germline, CDR1 is MDHEN and CDR2 SYDVKM. The CDR3 bases are TGTGCCAGCAGTCCAAAACCGCCCGGGGCGAGTACTGAAGCTTTCTTT. Amino acids: CASSPKPPGASTEAFF.

V usage is TRBV7-3 and J usage is TRBJ2-1; no reliable D call. The germline CDR1 and CDR2 sequences are SGHTA and FQGTGA. This CDR3 has 13 amino acids. Trimming removed 2 bases at V and 7 bases at J, with 9 bases between. This CDR3 reads CASSLWAQNEQFF. CDR3 in DNA: TGTGCCAGCAGCTTATGGGCACAAAATGAGCAGTTCTTC.

In this sample, this clonotype turned up a few times. V is TRBV28 and J is TRBJ2-1, with D maybe TRBD2 (7 bases). Trimming cost V 5 bases and J 2 bases, with 16 bases left between them. CDR1 is MDHEN and CDR2 is SYDVKM in the germline V gene. The CDR3 totals 16 residues. The CDR3 region is CASSGVAGAAYNEQFF. CDR3 coding DNA: TGTGCCAGCAGTGGAGTGGCGGGGGCCGCCTACAATGAGCAGTTCTTC.